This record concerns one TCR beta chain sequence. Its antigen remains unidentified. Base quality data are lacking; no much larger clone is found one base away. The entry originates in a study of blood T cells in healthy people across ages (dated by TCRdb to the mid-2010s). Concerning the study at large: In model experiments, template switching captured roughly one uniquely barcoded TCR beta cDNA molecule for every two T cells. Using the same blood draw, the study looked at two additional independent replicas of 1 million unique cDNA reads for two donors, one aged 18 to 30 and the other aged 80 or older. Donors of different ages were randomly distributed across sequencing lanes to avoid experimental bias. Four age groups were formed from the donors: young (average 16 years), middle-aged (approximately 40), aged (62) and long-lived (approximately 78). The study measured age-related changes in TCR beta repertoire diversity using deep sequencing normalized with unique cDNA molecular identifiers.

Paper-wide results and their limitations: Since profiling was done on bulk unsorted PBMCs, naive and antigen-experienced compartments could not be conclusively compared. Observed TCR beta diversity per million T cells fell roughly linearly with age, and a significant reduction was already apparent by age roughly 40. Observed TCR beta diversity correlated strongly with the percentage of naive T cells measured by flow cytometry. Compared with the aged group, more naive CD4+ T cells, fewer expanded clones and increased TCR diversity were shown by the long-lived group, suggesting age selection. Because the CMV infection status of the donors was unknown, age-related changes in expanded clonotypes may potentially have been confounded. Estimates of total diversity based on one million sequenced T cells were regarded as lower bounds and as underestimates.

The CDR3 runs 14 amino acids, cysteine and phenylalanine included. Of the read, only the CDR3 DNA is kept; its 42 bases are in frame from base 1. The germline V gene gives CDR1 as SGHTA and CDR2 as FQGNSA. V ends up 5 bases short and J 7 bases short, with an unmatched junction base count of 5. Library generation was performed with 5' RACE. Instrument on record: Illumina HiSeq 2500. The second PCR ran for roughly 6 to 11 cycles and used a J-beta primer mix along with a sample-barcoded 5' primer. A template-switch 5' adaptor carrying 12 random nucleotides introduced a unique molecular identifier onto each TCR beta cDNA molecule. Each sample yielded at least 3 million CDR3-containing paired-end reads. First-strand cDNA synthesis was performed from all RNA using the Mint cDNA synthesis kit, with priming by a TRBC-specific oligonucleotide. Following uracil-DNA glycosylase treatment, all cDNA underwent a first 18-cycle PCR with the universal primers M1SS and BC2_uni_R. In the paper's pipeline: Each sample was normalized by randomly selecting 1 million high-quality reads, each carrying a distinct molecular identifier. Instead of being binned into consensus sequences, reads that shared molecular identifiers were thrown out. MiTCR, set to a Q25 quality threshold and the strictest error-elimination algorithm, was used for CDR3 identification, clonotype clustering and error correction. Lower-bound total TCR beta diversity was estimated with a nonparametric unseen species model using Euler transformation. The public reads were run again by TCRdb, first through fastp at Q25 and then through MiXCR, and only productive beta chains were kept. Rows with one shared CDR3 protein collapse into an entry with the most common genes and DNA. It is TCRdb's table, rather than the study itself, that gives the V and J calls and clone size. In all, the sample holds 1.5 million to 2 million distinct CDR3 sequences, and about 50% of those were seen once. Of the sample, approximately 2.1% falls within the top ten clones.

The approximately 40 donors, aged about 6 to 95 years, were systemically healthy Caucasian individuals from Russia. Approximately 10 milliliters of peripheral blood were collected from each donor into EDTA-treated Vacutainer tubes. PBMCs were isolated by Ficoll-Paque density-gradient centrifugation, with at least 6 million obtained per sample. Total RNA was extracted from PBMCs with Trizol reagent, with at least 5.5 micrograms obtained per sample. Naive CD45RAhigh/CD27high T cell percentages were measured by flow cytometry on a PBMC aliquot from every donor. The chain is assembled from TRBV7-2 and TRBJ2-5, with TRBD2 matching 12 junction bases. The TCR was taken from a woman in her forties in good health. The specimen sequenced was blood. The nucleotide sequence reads TGTGCCAGCAGCCCGAAGGGACTAGCGGGGACCCAGTACTTC. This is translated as CASSPKGLAGTQYF.